The 3 T cell receptor beta chains listed next were all sequenced from one sample in a study of T cells in Graves' hyperthyroidism and ophthalmopathy. The TCR beta CDR3 regions underwent amplification using RNA transcripts as the source. First-round RT-PCR of the TCR CDR3 relied on the HTBI primer set. TCRdb re-derived calls from the multiplex PCR reads in MiXCR, one entry per CDR3 protein. Among fewer than 250,000 distinct CDR3 sequences listed, roughly a sixth were seen once. Sequencing was performed on blood. The receptors here all came from a man aged 45-65 years with Graves' hyperthyroidism.

This clonotype turned up a few times. The chain combines TRBV13 with TRBJ2-1, with a weak D call TRBD2 (6 bases). The CDR3 has 17 residues. Germline V gives CDR1 PRHDT, CDR2 FYEKMQ (reference sequence). V was cut by 5 bases and J by 6 bases, with 23 bases left in between. The CDR3 DNA follows: TGTGCCAGCAGCCTCACTTCGGGCCTTAGCGGAACCAATGAGCAGTTCTTC. This translates into CASSLTSGLSGTNEQFF.

V is TRBV20-1 and J is TRBJ2-1; D is possibly TRBD2 (5 bases). V was shortened by 2 bases and J by 6 bases, with 11 bases between the two germline ends. The CDR3 sequence is 13 residues long. CDR1 and CDR2 from the germline V gene are DFQATT and SNEGSKA (reference sequence). The CDR3 nucleotides are TGCAGTGCTAGAAGGCTAGCCGGCAATGAGCAGTTCTTC. As protein: CSARRLAGNEQFF.

This clonotype was recorded a few times. This chain joins TRBV5-8 and TRBJ1-1, with no clear D. The germline V and J ends were trimmed by 1 base and 3 bases, with 10 bases remaining between them. The CDR3 runs to 14 residues. Germline values: CDR1 SGHTS, CDR2 YDEGEE. The CDR3 is CASSLRSGYTEAFF. The DNA for the CDR3 is TGTGCCAGCAGCTTGAGGAGTGGGTACACTGAAGCTTTCTTT.